The clone carrying this T cell receptor (beta chain) was seen repeatedly, ten times or more. The CDR3 covers 13 residues. Germline CDR1 reads MNHNY; CDR2 reads SVGAGI (reference sequence). Trimming took off 5 bases at V and 8 bases at J, with 15 bases between the two ends. Axillary draining lymph nodes of breast cancer patients supplied the node samples. The source of the sample is a study of breast tumors, draining lymph nodes, adjacent tissues. TCRdb reprocessed the multiplex PCR reads with MiXCR, giving one entry per CDR3 protein. This repertoire shows 200,000 to 300,000 distinct CDR3 sequences, roughly 30% found once; its top ten account for around 1%.

J is TRBJ1-2 and V is TRBV6-6, with a weak D call TRBD1 (6 bases). This clonotype originated in a female donor with breast cancer. Some clones in this sample may be carry-over from other donors' samples. Sequenced input: axillary lymph node tissue. The CDR3 region is CASSTGDTWGYTF. The CDR3 region has the DNA TGTGCCAGCAGTACTGGGGACACCTGGGGCTACACCTTC.